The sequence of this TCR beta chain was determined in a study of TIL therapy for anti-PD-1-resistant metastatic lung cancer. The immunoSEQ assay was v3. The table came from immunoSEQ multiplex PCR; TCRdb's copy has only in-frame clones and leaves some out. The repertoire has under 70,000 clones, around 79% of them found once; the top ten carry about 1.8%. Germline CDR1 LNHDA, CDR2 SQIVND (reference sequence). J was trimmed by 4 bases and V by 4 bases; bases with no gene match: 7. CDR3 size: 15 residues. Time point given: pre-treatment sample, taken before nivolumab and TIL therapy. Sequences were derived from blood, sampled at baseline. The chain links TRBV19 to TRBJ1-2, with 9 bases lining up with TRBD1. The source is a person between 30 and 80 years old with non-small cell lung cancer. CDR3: CASSKPGQGVYGYTF. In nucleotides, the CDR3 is TGTGCCAGTAGTAAACCGGGACAGGGAGTCTATGGCTACACCTTC.